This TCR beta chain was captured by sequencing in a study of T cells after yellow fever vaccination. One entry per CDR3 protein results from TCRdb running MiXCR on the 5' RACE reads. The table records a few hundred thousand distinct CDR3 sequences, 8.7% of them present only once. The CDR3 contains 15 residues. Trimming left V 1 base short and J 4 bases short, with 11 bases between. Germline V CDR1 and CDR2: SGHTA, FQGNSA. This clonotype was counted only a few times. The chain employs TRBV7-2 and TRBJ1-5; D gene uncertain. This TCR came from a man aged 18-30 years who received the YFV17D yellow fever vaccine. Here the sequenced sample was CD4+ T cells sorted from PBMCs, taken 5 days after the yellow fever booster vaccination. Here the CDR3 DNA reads TGTGCCAGCAGCTTAGTCTACAGCCCTAATCAGCCCCAGCATTTT. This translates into CASSLVYSPNQPQHF.